Below are 5 T cell receptor beta chains sequenced from a single sample in a study of T cell repertoires in cytomegalovirus infection. No antigen has been identified for these receptors. TCRdb ran MiXCR on the reads and lists one entry per CDR3 protein. The data show hundreds of thousands of distinct CDR3 sequences, roughly 36% seen once. The material was cultured PBMCs, obtained from culture after CMV antigen stimulation. The receptors derive from a human donor in good health (CMV status not recorded). Some clones in this sample may be carry-over from other donors' samples.

This rearrangement joins TRBV20-1 to TRBJ2-2, with D unresolved. The CDR3 is 11 amino acids. Germline-derived CDR1 and CDR2 are DFQATT and SNEGSKA (reference sequence). Trimming left V 5 bases short and J 5 bases short, with 6 bases between. The CDR3 is CSAGQTGELFF. The CDR3 DNA reads TGCAGTGCTGGTCAGACCGGGGAGCTGTTTTTT.

The chain is built from TRBV11-2 and TRBJ2-5; TRBD2 matches 9 bases. The V gene's germline CDR1 is SGHAT and CDR2 FQNNGV. The trim removed 1 base at V and 6 bases at J, leaving 6 bases unmatched. This CDR3 contains 15 residues. This CDR3 is CASSLVLAGIKTQYF. Here the CDR3 DNA reads TGTGCCAGCAGCTTAGTTCTAGCGGGGATAAAGACCCAGTACTTC.

The chain uses TRBV18 and TRBJ1-2, with a possible D match to TRBD1 (5 bases). V was clipped by 2 bases and J by 6 bases, with 7 bases between them. In germline, CDR1 is KGHSH, CDR2 LQKENI. The CDR3 runs 12 residues. CDR3 bases: TGTGCCAGCTCACCAGGGGGGGATGGCTACACCTTC. Encoded protein: CASSPGGDGYTF.

This clonotype was detected a few times. The chain combines TRBV6-4 with TRBJ2-1, with D perhaps matching TRBD1 (5 bases). Trimming pared 10 bases from V and 0 bases from J, leaving 10 bases between. This CDR3 is 13 amino acids long. Germline CDR1 is MRHNA and CDR2 is SNTAGT. DNA of the CDR3: TGTGCCAAGCAGGGCTCCTCCTACAATGAGCAGTTCTTC. Translating it yields CAKQGSSYNEQFF.

As concerns this clonotype: Without the conserved terminal phenylalanine or tryptophan, this CDR3 likely stems from a read error. The genes are TRBV10-3 and TRBJ2-5; 8 nucleotides agree with TRBD1. With V trimmed by 4 bases and J by 4 bases, 8 bases remained unmatched. CDR3 size: 15 residues. Per the germline V gene, CDR1 is ENHRY and CDR2 is SYGVKD. The CDR3 sequence: CAISGLTGDGETQYL. As DNA, the CDR3 is TGTGCCATCAGTGGACTGACAGGGGATGGAGAGACCCAGTACTTA.